This paragraph reports one TCR beta chain. Original data processing: Amplified reference gene primers provided the basis for estimating nucleated cell counts. The assay was immunoSEQ multiplex PCR, and TCRdb's table has in-frame clones only and misses some. Clonal size and the V and J genes are those of that table, whereas D and trimming came from the DNA. The data contain approximately 500,000 clones, about 89% of them seen just once; the ten biggest clones take up under 8.5%. The sample belongs to a study of blood T cell repertoires in COVID-19. For the study at large: Some COVID-19 samples were acute and others convalescent; all came from the United States, Italy and Spain. Sources were T cells, B-cell-depleted T cells, or PBMCs; the material itself was cDNA or gDNA.

Looked up from germline, CDR1 is SGHAT and CDR2 is FQNNGV. V shed 4 bases, J shed 5 bases, and the junction held 4 bases outside the gene matches. This CDR3 has 15 residues. Sequencing was performed on peripheral blood. The rearrangement uses TRBV11-2 and TRBJ2-7; TRBD2 agrees at 14 bases. This TCR was recovered from a woman in her 50s with COVID-19, enrolled during active disease. The CDR3 nucleotides read TGTGCCAGCAGCTCGGGACTAGCGGGGGCCAACGAGCAGTACTTC. This codes for CASSSGLAGANEQYF.